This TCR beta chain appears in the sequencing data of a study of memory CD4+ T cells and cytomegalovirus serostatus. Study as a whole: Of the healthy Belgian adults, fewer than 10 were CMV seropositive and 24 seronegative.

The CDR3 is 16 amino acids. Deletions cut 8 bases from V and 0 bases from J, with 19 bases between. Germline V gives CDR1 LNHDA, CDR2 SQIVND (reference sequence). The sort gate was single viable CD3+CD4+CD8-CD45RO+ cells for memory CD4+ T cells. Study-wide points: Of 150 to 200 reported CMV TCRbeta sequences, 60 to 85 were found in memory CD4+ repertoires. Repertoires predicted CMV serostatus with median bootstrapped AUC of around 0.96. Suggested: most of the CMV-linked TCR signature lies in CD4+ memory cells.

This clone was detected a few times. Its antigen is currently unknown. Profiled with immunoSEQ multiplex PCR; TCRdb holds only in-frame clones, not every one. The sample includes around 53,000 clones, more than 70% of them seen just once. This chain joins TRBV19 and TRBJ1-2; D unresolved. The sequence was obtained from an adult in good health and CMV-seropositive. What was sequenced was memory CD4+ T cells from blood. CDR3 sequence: CASVALDGRSNYGYTF. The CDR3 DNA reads TGTGCCAGTGTGGCCCTGGACGGGCGGTCTAACTATGGCTACACCTTC.